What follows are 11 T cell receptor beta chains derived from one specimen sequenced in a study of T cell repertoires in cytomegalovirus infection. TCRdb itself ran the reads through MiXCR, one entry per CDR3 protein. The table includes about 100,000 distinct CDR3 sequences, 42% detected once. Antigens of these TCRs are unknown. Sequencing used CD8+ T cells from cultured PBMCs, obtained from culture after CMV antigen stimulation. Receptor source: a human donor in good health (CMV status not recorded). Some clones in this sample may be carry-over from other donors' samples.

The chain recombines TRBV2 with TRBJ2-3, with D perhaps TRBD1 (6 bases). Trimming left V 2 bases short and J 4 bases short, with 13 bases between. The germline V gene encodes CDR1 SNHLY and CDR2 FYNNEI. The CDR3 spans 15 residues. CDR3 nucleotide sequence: TGTGCCAGCAGTGAAAACAGGGTGGGCGCAGATACGCAGTATTTT. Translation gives CASSENRVGADTQYF.

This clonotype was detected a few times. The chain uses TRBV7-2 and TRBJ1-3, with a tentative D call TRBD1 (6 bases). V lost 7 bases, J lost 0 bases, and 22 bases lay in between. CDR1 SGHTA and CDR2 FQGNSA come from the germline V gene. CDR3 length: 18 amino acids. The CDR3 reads CASTDTASGEPSGNTIYF. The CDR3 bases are TGTGCCAGCACCGACACGGCGTCAGGGGAACCCTCTGGAAACACCATATATTTT.

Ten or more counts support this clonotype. The CDR3 spells CASSLIRLNTEAFF. Here the CDR3 DNA reads TGTGCCAGCAGTTTAATCAGATTGAACACTGAAGCTTTCTTT. The chain uses TRBV28 and TRBJ1-1; no firm D call. There are 14 residues in the CDR3. CDR1 MDHEN and CDR2 SYDVKM come from the germline V gene. The V and J ends lost 2 bases and 0 bases respectively, with 7 bases between them.

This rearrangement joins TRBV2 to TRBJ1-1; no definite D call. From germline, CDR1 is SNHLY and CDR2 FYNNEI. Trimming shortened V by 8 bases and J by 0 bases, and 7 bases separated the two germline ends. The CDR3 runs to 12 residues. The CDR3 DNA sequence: TGTGCCAGCGGATTTATGAACACTGAAGCTTTCTTT. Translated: CASGFMNTEAFF.

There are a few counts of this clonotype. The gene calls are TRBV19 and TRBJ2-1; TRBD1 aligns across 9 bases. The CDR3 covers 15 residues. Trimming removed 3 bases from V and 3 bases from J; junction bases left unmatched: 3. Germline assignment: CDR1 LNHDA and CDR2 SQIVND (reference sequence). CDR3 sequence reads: CASSIDRGYYNEQFF. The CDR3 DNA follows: TGTGCCAGTAGTATCGACAGGGGGTACTACAATGAGCAGTTCTTC.

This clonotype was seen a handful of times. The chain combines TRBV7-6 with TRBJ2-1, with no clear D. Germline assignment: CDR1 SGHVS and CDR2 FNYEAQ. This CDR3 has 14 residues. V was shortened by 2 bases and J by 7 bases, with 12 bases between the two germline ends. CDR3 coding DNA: TGTGCCAGCAGCTTAAGCCTCGAGGTGAATGAGCAGTTCTTC. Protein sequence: CASSLSLEVNEQFF.

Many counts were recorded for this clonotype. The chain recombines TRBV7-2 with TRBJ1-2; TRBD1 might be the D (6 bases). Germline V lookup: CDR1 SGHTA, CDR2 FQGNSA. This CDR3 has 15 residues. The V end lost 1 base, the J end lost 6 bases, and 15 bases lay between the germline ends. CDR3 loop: CASSLEGRRGDGYTF. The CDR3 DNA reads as TGTGCCAGCAGCTTAGAGGGTCGGAGGGGGGATGGCTACACCTTC.

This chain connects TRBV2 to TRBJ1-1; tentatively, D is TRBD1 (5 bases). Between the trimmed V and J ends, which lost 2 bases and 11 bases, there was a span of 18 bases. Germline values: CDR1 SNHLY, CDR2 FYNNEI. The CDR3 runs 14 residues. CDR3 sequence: CASSEINSAGFAFF. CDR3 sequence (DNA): TGTGCCAGCAGTGAAATTAACTCGGCAGGGTTCGCTTTCTTT.

The CDR3 DNA follows: TGTGCCAGCAGTTTGGTCTTCCCGAGGGGCAATGAGCAGTTCTTC. It encodes CASSLVFPRGNEQFF. The V gene is TRBV12-3 or TRBV12-4, the J gene TRBJ2-1; D may correspond to TRBD1 or TRBD2 (5 bases each). CDR3 size: 15 residues. V shed 3 bases and J shed 6 bases, with 15 bases lying between them.

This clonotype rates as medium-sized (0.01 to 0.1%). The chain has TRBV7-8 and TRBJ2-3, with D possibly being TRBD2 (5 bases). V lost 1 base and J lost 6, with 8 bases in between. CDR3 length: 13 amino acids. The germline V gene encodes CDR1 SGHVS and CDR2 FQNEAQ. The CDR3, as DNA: TGTGCCAGCAGCTTAGGCGGGTGGGATACGCAGTATTTT. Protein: CASSLGGWDTQYF. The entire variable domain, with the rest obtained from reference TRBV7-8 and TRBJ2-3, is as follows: GAGVSQSPRYKVAKRGQDVALRCDPISGHVSLFWYQQALGQGPEFLTYFQNEAQLDKSGLPSDRFFAERPEGSVSTLKIQRTQQEDSAVYLCASSLGGWDTQYFGPGTRLTVL.

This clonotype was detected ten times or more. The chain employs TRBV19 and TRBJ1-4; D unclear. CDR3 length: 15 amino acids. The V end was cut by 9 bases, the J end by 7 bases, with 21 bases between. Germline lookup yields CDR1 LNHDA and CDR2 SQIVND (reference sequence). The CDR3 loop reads CARGGPSPPVEKLFF. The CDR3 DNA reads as TGTGCCAGGGGAGGACCTTCCCCCCCGGTTGAAAAACTGTTTTTT. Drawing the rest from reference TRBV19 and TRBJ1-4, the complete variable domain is DGGITQSPKYLFRKEGQNVTLSCEQNLNHDAMYWYRQDPGQGLRLIYYSQIVNDFQKGDIAEGYSVSREKKESFPLTVTSAQKNPTAFYLCARGGPSPPVEKLFFGSGTQLSVL.